A single sample gave rise to the 27 T cell receptor beta chains below, sequenced in a study of beta chain features in type 1 diabetes. The study's findings and limits: For Type 1 diabetes patients, all four CD4+ subsets carried TCRB CDR3s that were moderately but significantly shorter.

cDNA synthesis used the whole RNA isolate, giving expressed TCRB sequences. Using immunoSEQ multiplex PCR, the repertoire was profiled, and TCRdb retains in-frame clones only, with some absent. The sample lists 600,000 to 700,000 clones; around 12% were seen once. These receptors have no known antigen. Sequencing used naive CD4+ T cells from blood. All receptors derive from a man under 40 with type 1 diabetes.

J is TRBJ1-4 and V is TRBV5-6, with TRBD1 identical over 8 bases. Per germline, CDR1 SGHDT and CDR2 YYEEEE. The CDR3 contains 14 residues. Trimming took 5 bases from V and 6 from J; bases not matched to a gene: 6. The DNA of the CDR3 is TGTGCCAGCAGGGCGACAGGGGAGGATGAAAAACTGTTTTTT. As protein: CASRATGEDEKLFF.

This clone was counted a single time. This chain joins TRBV5-4 and TRBJ2-1; D perhaps matches TRBD2 (5 bases). This CDR3 is built from 14 residues. Deletions cut 7 bases from V and 4 bases from J, with 15 bases between. CDR1 is SGHNT, CDR2 YYREEE, per germline (reference sequence). CDR3 sequence: CASHPRAGYNEQFF. CDR3 bases: TGTGCCAGCCACCCGAGGGCGGGTTACAATGAGCAGTTCTTC.

The chain recombines TRBV27 with TRBJ1-6, with D uncertain. Germline V gives CDR1 MNHEY, CDR2 SMNVEV (reference sequence). The V end was cut by 0 bases, the J end by 7 bases, with 13 bases between. The CDR3 has 16 residues. The CDR3 is CASSLSMGIGNSPLHF. The CDR3 DNA is TGTGCCAGCAGTTTATCGATGGGTATTGGCAATTCACCCCTCCACTTT.

The V call is TRBV10-1, the J call TRBJ1-6; D is undetermined. The CDR3 is 13 amino acids. In germline, CDR1 is WNHNN, CDR2 SYGVQD (reference sequence). Deletions cut 8 bases from V and 5 bases from J, with 10 bases between. As DNA, the CDR3 is TGCGCCAGCGCCGACGTACATAATTCACCCCTCCACTTT. It encodes CASADVHNSPLHF.

The J gene is TRBJ1-3, the V gene TRBV30, with unresolved D. The V end lost 1 base, the J end lost 0 bases, and 10 bases lay between the germline ends. This CDR3 is built from 15 residues. Per germline, CDR1 GTSNPN and CDR2 SVGIG (reference sequence). CDR3 nucleotides: TGTGCCTGGAGTGCAACTTGGGACTCTGGAAACACCATATATTTT. The encoded protein is CAWSATWDSGNTIYF.

This clone was seen a few times. This chain uses TRBV5-4 with TRBJ2-3; unclear D gene. CDR1 and CDR2 (germline): SGHNT, YYREEE (reference sequence). The CDR3 consists of 14 residues. Trimming removed 1 base from V and 0 bases from J, with 6 bases in between. The CDR3 reads CASSLPISTDTQYF. CDR3 bases: TGTGCCAGCAGCTTGCCAATCAGCACAGATACGCAGTATTTT.

The chain links TRBV18 to TRBJ2-3, with D uncertain. The CDR3 totals 13 residues. Per germline, CDR1 KGHSH and CDR2 LQKENI. V was shortened by 0 bases and J by 5 bases, with 6 bases between the two germline ends. The CDR3 loop reads CASSPPPGDTQYF. In nucleotides, the CDR3 is TGTGCCAGCTCACCACCCCCGGGAGATACGCAGTATTTT.

This clone was found a few times. V and J are TRBV7-9 and TRBJ1-4; D may be TRBD1 (5 bases). Germline V gene data show CDR1 as SEHNR and CDR2 as FQNEAQ (reference sequence). The V end lost 3 bases, the J end lost 4 bases, and 12 bases lay between the germline ends. The CDR3 runs 15 residues. The DNA of the CDR3 is TGTGCCAGCAGCTTTAGACAGAGTAATAATGAAAAACTGTTTTTT. Translated, it gives CASSFRQSNNEKLFF.

This clone was detected only a few times. The rearrangement uses TRBV7-6 and TRBJ1-6; no definite D call. This CDR3 contains 12 residues. V was pared by 5 bases and J by 10 bases, with 9 bases between. The germline V gene encodes CDR1 SGHVS and CDR2 FNYEAQ. In nucleotides, the CDR3 is TGTGCCAGCAGCCGGGATGGATCACCCCTCCACTTT. Protein: CASSRDGSPLHF.

The V and J genes are TRBV5-1 and TRBJ1-2; unclear D gene. This CDR3 is built from 14 residues. Germline V gives CDR1 SGHRS, CDR2 YFSETQ. V lost 9 bases and J 0 bases, leaving 15 bases between the germline ends. CDR3 DNA: TGCGCCACATCGACCGGCACGTCTAACTATGGCTACACCTTC. This gives the protein CATSTGTSNYGYTF.

This clone came up a few times. Other nucleotide sequences from this sample produce the same CDR3. The chain employs TRBV14 and TRBJ1-4; D gene unclear. The CDR3 consists of 11 residues. The V end lost 3 bases, the J end lost 7 bases, and 3 bases lay between the germline ends. Germline assignment: CDR1 SGHDN and CDR2 FVKESK. The CDR3 DNA reads as TGTGCCAGCAGCCACGGTGAAAAACTGTTTTTT. Translated, it gives CASSHGEKLFF.

The CDR3 nucleotides read TGTGCCAGCAGCATACTGCCGGGACAGGGAAGTTCACCCCTCCACTTT. Translating it yields CASSILPGQGSSPLHF. The chain combines TRBV7-2 with TRBJ1-6, with 9 bases lining up with TRBD1. The CDR3 extends over 16 amino acids. V gave up 5 bases and J gave up 9 bases; unmatched junction bases: 11. Germline V gene sequence: CDR1 SGHTA, CDR2 FQGNSA.

The V and J genes are TRBV2 and TRBJ2-5; 9 bases fit TRBD1. V dropped 5 bases and J dropped 3; count of bases not matched to a gene: 1. Germline V lookup: CDR1 SNHLY, CDR2 FYNNEI. The CDR3 is 13 amino acids. The CDR3, as DNA: TGTGCCAGCAGTAGGGACAGGGAAGAGACCCAGTACTTC. Amino acids: CASSRDREETQYF.

The gene calls are TRBV10-3 and TRBJ1-2; no reliable D call. This CDR3 has 18 residues. V was shortened by 0 bases and J by 4 bases, with 21 bases between the two germline ends. Germline CDR1 and CDR2: ENHRY and SYGVKD. The CDR3 sequence is CAISESMARAAHIYGYTF. CDR3 nucleotides: TGTGCCATCAGTGAGTCGATGGCCCGCGCCGCCCACATCTATGGCTACACCTTC.

This CDR3 reads CASSPNVLSYEQYF. The CDR3 DNA sequence: TGTGCCAGCAGCCCTAATGTCCTTTCCTACGAGCAGTACTTC. The genes are TRBV9 and TRBJ2-7; D call uncertain. The CDR3 totals 14 residues. The germline gives CDR1 SGDLS, CDR2 YYNGEE. V lost 4 bases and J 1 base, leaving 12 bases between the germline ends.

This clone was seen a handful of times. V is TRBV5-1 and J is TRBJ1-1; D is ambiguous. The CDR3 loop spans 15 amino acids. Trimming removed 4 bases at V and 4 bases at J, with 17 bases between. From germline, CDR1 is SGHRS and CDR2 YFSETQ. This chain's CDR3 is CASSTGRMGSTEAFF. In DNA, the CDR3 is TGCGCCAGCAGCACCGGACGGATGGGCAGCACTGAAGCTTTCTTT.

The V call is TRBV9, the J call TRBJ2-7, with D tentatively TRBD1 (5 bases). Trimming left V 4 bases short and J 3 bases short, with 17 bases between. This CDR3 region has 15 residues. The germline V gene encodes CDR1 SGDLS and CDR2 YYNGEE. The CDR3: CASSINPTEIYEQYF. The CDR3, as DNA: TGTGCCAGCAGCATTAATCCGACAGAGATCTACGAGCAGTACTTC.

This clone came up a few times. Written as DNA, the CDR3 is TGTGCCAGCAGCTTAGGATCGGCAGGGCAAGGCGAGCAGTACTTC. It is translated as CASSLGSAGQGEQYF. J is TRBJ2-7 and V is TRBV11-2, with a possible D match to TRBD1 (5 bases). V was cut by 1 base and J by 6 bases, with 16 bases left in between. This CDR3 spans 15 amino acids. Germline values: CDR1 SGHAT, CDR2 FQNNGV.

The chain is built from TRBV18 and TRBJ1-5; D might be TRBD1 (5 bases). This CDR3 region has 15 residues. The V end was cut by 4 bases, the J end by 3 bases, with 13 bases between. Germline V lookup: CDR1 KGHSH, CDR2 LQKENI. CDR3 DNA sequence: TGTGCCAGCTCACGTCAGGGTGATAACAATCAGCCCCAGCATTTT. It encodes CASSRQGDNNQPQHF.

J is TRBJ2-1 and V is TRBV6-6; D call uncertain. Germline lookup yields CDR1 MNHNY and CDR2 SVGAGI (reference sequence). Trimming removed 4 bases at V and 7 bases at J, with 8 bases between. The CDR3 extends over 12 amino acids. DNA for the CDR3: TGTGCCAGCAGTTCTTATTGGAATGAGCAGTTCTTC. It codes for CASSSYWNEQFF.

The chain carries TRBV19 and TRBJ2-5; TRBD2 might be the D (5 bases). The V and J ends lost 5 bases and 7 bases respectively, with 14 bases between them. Germline CDR1 reads LNHDA; CDR2 reads SQIVND (reference sequence). The CDR3 is 13 residues long. Written as DNA, the CDR3 is TGTGCCAGTAGTCAGTTCTTACGGGGGACCCAGTACTTC. This translates into CASSQFLRGTQYF.

Only a few counts were recorded for this clone. The chain links TRBV29-1 to TRBJ1-6, with 7 bases identical to TRBD1. V gave up 6 bases and J gave up 8 bases; unmatched junction bases: 10. Germline CDR1 is SQVTM and CDR2 is ANQGSEA. This CDR3 is 14 amino acids long. CDR3 nucleotides: TGCAGCGTGGGGCCCGAAGGGGGCGATTCACCCCTCCACTTT. It codes for CSVGPEGGDSPLHF.

This clone was picked up a small number of times. The chain employs TRBV2 and TRBJ2-5; D is undetermined. V shed 4 bases and J shed 4 bases, with 10 bases lying between them. Germline assignment: CDR1 SNHLY and CDR2 FYNNEI. CDR3 length: 13 amino acids. The CDR3 is CASSVQLRETQYF. CDR3 coding DNA: TGTGCCAGCAGTGTTCAGCTAAGAGAGACCCAGTACTTC.

This sequence joins TRBV6-5 and TRBJ2-7; D gene uncertain. The germline V gene encodes CDR1 MNHEY and CDR2 SVGAGI. V was shortened by 3 bases and J by 5 bases, with 8 bases between the two germline ends. This CDR3 region has 12 residues. CDR3 nucleotides: TGTGCCAGCAGTTATTTGGGCAACGAGCAGTACTTC. It translates to CASSYLGNEQYF.

The chain couples TRBV5-4 to TRBJ2-4, with 8 bases fitting TRBD2. The J segment lost 13 bases and the V segment lost 0 bases, leaving 9 bases of the junction unmatched. CDR1 and CDR2 from the germline V gene are SGHNT and YYREEE (reference sequence). The CDR3 has 14 amino acids. In DNA form, the CDR3 reads TGTGCCAGCAGCTTGGACGGGAGGGGAGGTCGACAGTACTTC. This codes for CASSLDGRGGRQYF.

This clone was detected a few times. The chain has TRBV5-1 and TRBJ1-4; maybe TRBD1 (5 bases). This CDR3 is built from 14 residues. The V gene's germline CDR1 is SGHRS and CDR2 YFSETQ. V was cut by 4 bases and J by 4 bases, with 11 bases left in between. In DNA form, the CDR3 reads TGCGCCAGCAGCCTGCGGGACTTTAATGAAAAACTGTTTTTT. Translation: CASSLRDFNEKLFF.

The rearrangement links TRBV5-1 to TRBJ2-5; TRBD1 matches 7 bases. Trimming at V came to 7 bases and at J to 7 bases, leaving 16 bases not matched to a gene. Germline CDR1 SGHRS, CDR2 YFSETQ. This CDR3 region has 15 residues. The CDR3 DNA reads TGCGCCAGCCAGCTCCTCCAAGGGGGCGAAGGGACCCAGTACTTC. This encodes CASQLLQGGEGTQYF.